This paragraph reports one T cell receptor (beta chain). The CDR3 is 16 amino acids. Per the germline V gene, CDR1 is LGHDT and CDR2 is YNNKEL (reference sequence). Trimming took off 4 bases at V and 4 bases at J, with 17 bases between the two ends. The data originate from a study of blood T cell repertoires in COVID-19. Overall study context: COVID-19 samples from acute and convalescent phases originated in the United States, Italy and Spain.

Repertoires were generated with immunoSEQ multiplex PCR, while TCRdb's copy carries only in-frame clones and drops some. Of approximately 120,000 clones listed, around 70% were seen once; the top ten hold 6%. V is TRBV3-1 (or the pseudogene TRBV3-2) and J is TRBJ2-1; D may be TRBD2 (5 bases). The origin of this receptor is an elderly man with COVID-19, enrolled during active disease. The sample comprised peripheral blood. CDR3 sequence: CASSPTMDSEYNEQFF. CDR3 DNA: TGTGCCAGCAGCCCCACGATGGATAGCGAATACAATGAGCAGTTCTTC.